This TCR beta chain appears in the sequencing data of a study of CD8+ T cells in alopecia areata. About the study: The drug, oral tofacitinib, was given to treated patients at 5 to 10 mg twice daily.

On this clone itself: Antigen unknown.

Treatment described: oral pan-JAK inhibitor, 5-10 mg twice daily. Following RNA extraction, reverse transcription yielded cDNA that acted as the sequencing template. Produced via immunoSEQ multiplex PCR; TCRdb's table is partial and in-frame only. The table shows 130,000 to 150,000 clones, with approximately 85% occurring only once. The CDR3 runs 16 residues. Per germline, CDR1 ENHRY and CDR2 SYGVKD. V was trimmed by 0 bases and J by 3 bases, leaving 12 bases between them. Study-level findings and limits: Clonality in the scalp and expanded CD8+ clones ranked among the top 100 were significantly decreased by tofacitinib.

This sample comprised CD8+ T cells sorted from blood, obtained at week 4, from a patient treated with tofacitinib. This sequence joins TRBV10-3 and TRBJ2-4, with D perhaps TRBD2 (5 bases). This clonotype was obtained from a human donor with alopecia areata. CDR3 nucleotides: TGTGCCATCAGTGAGTCTGGACGGGGTGTCAAAAACATTCAGTACTTC. This encodes CAISESGRGVKNIQYF.